This T cell receptor (beta chain) was profiled in a study of shared clonotypes between healthy human individuals. This CDR3 region has 14 residues. CDR1 is SGHAT, CDR2 FQNNGV, per germline. Germline trimming cut 5 bases from V and 10 bases from J; bases unmatched to any gene: 13. Profiling relied on immunoSEQ multiplex PCR, and the TCRdb table lists in-frame clones only, not all of them. There are some 2,100,000 clones in the sample; almost 96% occur only once, and 0.13% lies in the top ten. This TCR derives from a man younger than 35 in good health. Material: naive CD4+ T cells sorted from blood. Noted subset: CD45RA+ positively selected. The rearrangement links TRBV11-2 to TRBJ1-2, with 7 bases lining up with TRBD1. The CDR3 nucleotides read TGTGCCAGCAGCGCCACGGGACAGAGGATGTTCTACACCTTC. It encodes CASSATGQRMFYTF.